Listed here are 15 T cell receptor beta chains from one sample, sequenced in a study of human T cells and chemical hapten exposure. Noted time point: patch test 2, 6 weeks after DPC sensitization. The treatment: therapeutic diphenylcyclopropenone sensitization with weekly scalp DPC. TCRdb recomputed calls from the RACE reads with MiXCR, one row per CDR3 protein. Of some 100,000 distinct CDR3 sequences in the sample, 9% to 9.5% were seen once. The input for sequencing was whole blood, taken in connection with sensitization to the hapten diphenylcyclopropenone (DPC). These receptors originate from a woman in her thirties or forties with alopecia areata. Some clones in this sample may be carry-over from other donors' samples.

This clonotype appeared a few times. The chain has TRBV3-1 and TRBJ2-1; D remains unclear. The CDR3 contains 14 residues. The V and J ends lost 1 base and 9 bases respectively, with 13 bases between them. Germline-derived CDR1 and CDR2 are LGHDT and YNNKEL (reference sequence). Here the CDR3 DNA reads TGTGCCAGCAGCCAAGCATGGCCACCCCTTGAGCAGTTCTTC. As protein: CASSQAWPPLEQFF.

Ten or more counts support this clonotype. V and J are TRBV7-6 and TRBJ1-2, with 9 bases fitting TRBD1. V gave up 5 bases and J gave up 5 bases; unmatched junction bases: 12. Germline CDR1 reads SGHVS; CDR2 reads FNYEAQ. This CDR3 has 16 amino acids. The chain's CDR3 is CASSPGTGTGKYGYTF. In DNA form, the CDR3 reads TGTGCCAGCAGCCCCGGAACGGGGACAGGGAAGTATGGCTACACCTTC.

This clonotype was observed many times. The chain is built from TRBV7-2 and TRBJ2-3; D gene ambiguous. V was clipped by 0 bases and J by 2 bases, with 6 bases between them. Germline CDR1 reads SGHTA; CDR2 reads FQGNSA. The CDR3 loop spans 14 amino acids. CDR3 DNA sequence: TGTGCCAGCAGCTTAGCGATCTCCACAGATACGCAGTATTTT. Translated, it gives CASSLAISTDTQYF.

This clonotype was counted ten times or more. This CDR3 is CASSAAGGFTGELFF. CDR3 DNA sequence: TGTGCCAGCAGTGCAGCGGGGGGCTTCACCGGGGAGCTGTTTTTT. The rearrangement uses TRBV2 and TRBJ2-2; TRBD2 agrees at 9 bases. The germline gives CDR1 SNHLY, CDR2 FYNNEI. The J segment lost 4 bases and the V segment lost 4 bases, leaving 4 bases of the junction unmatched. The CDR3 sequence is 15 residues long.

This chain joins TRBV30 and TRBJ2-3, with D hard to call. V lost 4 bases and J lost 6, with 14 bases in between. Germline CDR1 GTSNPN, CDR2 SVGIG (reference sequence). This CDR3 is built from 13 residues. CDR3 sequence reads: CAWTEDRADTQYF. CDR3 nucleotides: TGTGCCTGGACCGAAGACCGGGCGGATACGCAGTATTTT.

The V gene is TRBV5-1, the J gene TRBJ2-7; perhaps TRBD1 as D (6 bases). V shed 1 base and J shed 6 bases, with 17 bases lying between them. This CDR3 has 15 amino acids. Germline assignment: CDR1 SGHRS and CDR2 YFSETQ. The CDR3 DNA reads TGCGCCAGCAGCTTGTTCGGACTGGGGGCCGGCGAGCAGTACTTC. Its translation: CASSLFGLGAGEQYF.

This clonotype was observed many times. The CDR3: CASSIGTGGRNQPQHF. DNA of the CDR3: TGTGCCAGCAGCATTGGGACAGGAGGACGCAATCAGCCCCAGCATTTT. J is TRBJ1-5 and V is TRBV7-8; 8 nucleotides match TRBD1. The CDR3 is made up of 16 amino acids. CDR1 is SGHVS and CDR2 is FQNEAQ in the germline V gene. After removal of 5 bases from V and 2 bases from J, the junction contained 8 bases not matched to a gene. The complete variable domain, with remaining parts taken from reference TRBV7-8 and TRBJ1-5, reads GAGVSQSPRYKVAKRGQDVALRCDPISGHVSLFWYQQALGQGPEFLTYFQNEAQLDKSGLPSDRFFAERPEGSVSTLKIQRTQQEDSAVYLCASSIGTGGRNQPQHFGDGTRLSIL.

The chain uses TRBV12-3 or TRBV12-4 and TRBJ1-2, with TRBD1 matching 7 bases. V was pared by 5 bases and J by 4 bases, with 7 bases of the junction left unmatched. The CDR3 sequence is 14 residues long. The CDR3 is CASSKGASPYGYTF. The CDR3 DNA sequence: TGTGCCAGCAGTAAGGGGGCCTCACCCTATGGCTACACCTTC.

This clonotype showed up many times. V and J are TRBV5-1 and TRBJ1-1, with D tentatively TRBD1 (5 bases). Germline V gene lookup returns CDR1 SGHRS and CDR2 YFSETQ. This CDR3 region has 15 residues. V was clipped by 3 bases and J by 5 bases, with 17 bases between them. CDR3 residues: CASSYGAHEVTEAFF. The CDR3 nucleotides are TGCGCCAGCAGCTATGGGGCCCACGAGGTAACTGAAGCTTTCTTT. Full variable domain (rest looked up from reference TRBV5-1 and TRBJ1-1): KAGVTQTPRYLIKTRGQQVTLSCSPISGHRSVSWYQQTPGQGLQFLFEYFSETQRNKGNFPGRFSGRQFSNSRSEMNVSTLELGDSALYLCASSYGAHEVTEAFFGQGTRLTVV.

The rearrangement uses TRBV28 and TRBJ2-1; TRBD1 or TRBD2 may be the D gene (7 bases each). V was trimmed by 6 bases and J by 3 bases, leaving 12 bases between them. The CDR3 contains 14 residues. CDR1 MDHEN and CDR2 SYDVKM come from the germline V gene. CDR3 nucleotides: TGTGCCAGCAGCTCAGGGGGGGACTACAATGAGCAGTTCTTC. This encodes CASSSGGDYNEQFF. The full variable domain, in which reference TRBV28 and TRBJ2-1 provide the parts outside the CDR3, is DVKVTQSSRYLVKRTGEKVFLECVQDMDHENMFWYRQDPGLGLRLIYFSYDVKMKEKGDIPEGYSVSREKKERFSLILESASTNQTSMYLCASSSGGDYNEQFFGPGTRLTVL.

This chain joins TRBV6-5 and TRBJ1-6, with 7 bases aligning to TRBD1. Germline CDR1 is MNHEY and CDR2 is SVGAGI. After removal of 6 bases from V and 2 bases from J, the junction contained 4 bases not matched to a gene. The CDR3 is made up of 15 amino acids. CDR3 sequence: CASRGDRAYNSPLHF. CDR3 DNA sequence: TGTGCCAGCAGGGGGGACAGAGCCTATAATTCACCCCTCCACTTT.

The rearrangement joins TRBV12-3 or TRBV12-4 to TRBJ1-4; the match to TRBD1 covers 10 bases. The CDR3 is made up of 17 amino acids. V shed 6 bases, J shed 0 bases, and the junction held 7 bases outside the gene matches. CDR3 nucleotide sequence: TGTGCCAGCAGCCTGGGGACAGGGGTCTCAACTAATGAAAAACTGTTTTTT. Encoded protein: CASSLGTGVSTNEKLFF.

This rearrangement joins TRBV7-9 to TRBJ2-7; TRBD1 is a possible D gene (6 bases). CDR3 length: 13 residues. V lost 6 bases, J lost 4 bases, and 13 bases lay in between. Germline V gives CDR1 SEHNR, CDR2 FQNEAQ (reference sequence). The CDR3 region is CASRPTGKYEQYF. The CDR3 DNA reads as TGTGCCAGCAGGCCCACAGGGAAGTACGAGCAGTACTTC.

This rearrangement joins TRBV27 to TRBJ2-1; possible D gene TRBD1, 6 bases. The V end was cut by 3 bases, the J end by 4 bases, with 7 bases between. Germline CDR1 reads MNHEY; CDR2 reads SMNVEV (reference sequence). The CDR3 runs to 13 residues. CDR3 DNA: TGTGCCAGCAGTTTCAGGGGATACAATGAGCAGTTCTTC. Protein sequence: CASSFRGYNEQFF.

The V gene is TRBV12-3 or TRBV12-4, the J gene TRBJ1-4; D is possibly TRBD1 (5 bases). CDR3 length: 13 residues. Trimming took off 7 bases at V and 5 bases at J, with 11 bases between the two ends. The CDR3 loop is CASTHWGNEKLFF. The CDR3, as DNA: TGTGCCAGCACCCACTGGGGGAATGAAAAACTGTTTTTT.